Listed here are 23 T cell receptor beta chains from one sample, sequenced in a study of Ad26.COV2.S vaccination and SARS-CoV-2 variants. Sequencing was performed with immunoSEQ multiplex PCR; in TCRdb, only in-frame clones are kept and a portion is missing. The sample has hundreds of thousands of clones; 89% are singletons. Treatment here: around 19 received Ad26.COV2.S at low or high dose, single or two shots; about 5 received placebo; per-sample allocation not given. Sampling took place 63 days after the first vaccine or placebo injection. The sample here was peripheral blood, taken in a trial of Ad26.COV2.S vaccine versus placebo. The receptor set was obtained from a person between 18 and 59 years old who received the Ad26.COV2.S COVID-19 vaccine or a placebo.

V usage is TRBV6-5 and J usage is TRBJ2-7; 7 bases line up with TRBD2. In germline, CDR1 is MNHEY, CDR2 SVGAGI. V was clipped by 0 bases and J by 2 bases; unmatched bases: 7. The CDR3 loop spans 16 amino acids. The CDR3 sequence: CASSYSIGGGAYEQYF. The CDR3 DNA is TGTGCCAGCAGTTACTCGATCGGCGGGGGAGCCTACGAGCAGTACTTC.

The V gene is TRBV5-4, the J gene TRBJ2-5; 13 bases line up with TRBD2. CDR1 and CDR2 from the germline V gene are SGHNT and YYREEE (reference sequence). The CDR3 loop spans 16 amino acids. The junction had 8 bases not matched to a gene; V was cut back by 4 bases and J by 5 bases. The CDR3 DNA is TGTGCCAGCAGCAGACGGACTAGCGGGAGTCTCGAGACCCAGTACTTC. It specifies CASSRRTSGSLETQYF.

The J gene is TRBJ2-7, the V gene TRBV11-3; tentatively, D is TRBD2 (6 bases). CDR1 is SGHNT, CDR2 YENEEA, per germline. This CDR3 has 15 amino acids. V lost 5 bases and J 4 bases, leaving 18 bases between the germline ends. In DNA form, the CDR3 reads TGTGCCAGCAGCCCCGCAGGAGGAGGGCCGTACGAGCAGTACTTC. Translation gives CASSPAGGGPYEQYF.

As DNA, the CDR3 is TGTGCCTCCGGAGGGGCTATTGGTGAAAAACTGTTTTTT. It translates to CASGGAIGEKLFF. The chain has TRBV30 and TRBJ1-4; tentatively, D is TRBD1 (5 bases). Germline V gene sequence: CDR1 GTSNPN, CDR2 SVGIG (reference sequence). Trimming took 7 bases from V and 7 from J, leaving 16 bases between them. The CDR3 has 13 amino acids.

The chain employs TRBV10-1 and TRBJ2-1; D perhaps matches TRBD1 (5 bases). The germline CDR1 and CDR2 sequences are WNHNN and SYGVQD (reference sequence). This CDR3 has 12 amino acids. V lost 6 bases and J lost 8, with 11 bases in between. CDR3 protein: CASSPPGYEQFF. The CDR3, as DNA: TGCGCCAGCAGCCCCCCAGGGTATGAGCAGTTCTTC.

The chain joins TRBV2 to TRBJ1-4; 7 bases map to TRBD1. V was pared by 7 bases and J by 6 bases, with 8 bases of the junction left unmatched. Germline values: CDR1 SNHLY, CDR2 FYNNEI. The CDR3 loop spans 14 amino acids. In DNA, the CDR3 is TGTGCCAGCACCCCGGGACAGAAAGATGAAAAACTGTTTTTT. It encodes CASTPGQKDEKLFF.

The CDR3, as DNA: TGTGCCAGCAGTGGTGTAGTGGGCATTCAGTACTTC. Amino acid sequence: CASSGVVGIQYF. The rearrangement uses TRBV2 and TRBJ2-4; D remains unclear. V lost 4 bases to trimming and J lost 9 bases, with 10 bases between them. The germline V gene has CDR1 SNHLY and CDR2 FYNNEI. The CDR3 contains 12 residues.

The chain recombines TRBV6-2 or TRBV6-3 with TRBJ2-7, with D tentatively TRBD2 (5 bases). V lost 2 bases, J lost 4 bases, and 21 bases lay in between. The CDR3 extends over 17 amino acids. Germline V gene lookup returns CDR1 MNHEY and CDR2 SVGEGT. The CDR3 protein is CASSYRPGVRTDYEQYF. The DNA of the CDR3 is TGTGCCAGCAGTTACAGACCCGGGGTACGCACTGATTACGAGCAGTACTTC.

V is TRBV10-3 and J is TRBJ1-1, with D possibly being TRBD1 (6 bases). The CDR3 consists of 13 residues. The germline CDR1 and CDR2 sequences are ENHRY and SYGVKD. V lost 8 bases to trimming and J lost 3 bases, with 13 bases between them. The CDR3 DNA follows: TGTGCCATCTCGGCGGGGGGGCACACTGAAGCTTTCTTT. Translation: CAISAGGHTEAFF.

This rearrangement joins TRBV2 to TRBJ2-2; D is perhaps TRBD1 (7 bases). V was pared by 8 bases and J by 0 bases, with 13 bases between. CDR3 size: 15 residues. In germline, CDR1 is SNHLY, CDR2 FYNNEI. CDR3 residues: CASRRGQTNTGELFF. CDR3 nucleotides: TGTGCCAGCCGGAGGGGACAGACGAACACCGGGGAGCTGTTTTTT.

The chain joins TRBV2 to TRBJ1-2; 8 positions agree with TRBD1. V lost 4 bases, J lost 3 bases, and 4 bases stayed unmatched. Germline CDR1 SNHLY, CDR2 FYNNEI. This CDR3 has 14 amino acids. This chain's CDR3 is CASSGQGAYYGYTF. The CDR3 DNA is TGTGCCAGCAGTGGGCAGGGGGCTTACTATGGCTACACCTTC.

This chain links TRBV12-3 or TRBV12-4 with TRBJ2-3; a possible D gene is TRBD1 (5 bases). V lost 3 bases to trimming and J lost 7 bases, with 8 bases between them. The CDR3 contains 12 residues. The CDR3 bases are TGTGCCAGCAGTTTGGGGCTAAATACGCAGTATTTT. This codes for CASSLGLNTQYF.

V is TRBV20-1 and J is TRBJ2-7, with a weak D call TRBD2 (5 bases). The ends were cut back, 7 bases at V and 4 bases at J, with 11 bases in the middle. This CDR3 region has 11 residues. Germline values: CDR1 DFQATT, CDR2 SNEGSKA (reference sequence). The CDR3 DNA reads TGCAGTGTCCTAAGAGGGTACGAGCAGTACTTC. This sequence encodes CSVLRGYEQYF.

This rearrangement joins TRBV7-9 to TRBJ1-2, with D possibly being TRBD1 (5 bases). Trimming left V 5 bases short and J 4 bases short, with 23 bases between. The CDR3 sequence is 17 residues long. The germline V gene encodes CDR1 SEHNR and CDR2 FQNEAQ (reference sequence). CDR3 amino acids: CASSLEDPGVARYGYTF. The DNA of the CDR3 is TGTGCCAGCAGCCTTGAGGACCCGGGGGTGGCGCGCTATGGCTACACCTTC.

V is TRBV18 and J is TRBJ2-1; TRBD2 matches at 9 bases. The J segment lost 2 bases and the V segment lost 6 bases, leaving 5 bases of the junction unmatched. The CDR3 is 15 amino acids. Germline lookup yields CDR1 KGHSH and CDR2 LQKENI. In nucleotides, the CDR3 is TGTGCCAGCTCCTCAACTAGCGGGCCCTACAATGAGCAGTTCTTC. As protein: CASSSTSGPYNEQFF.

The rearrangement joins TRBV9 to TRBJ2-5; D is perhaps TRBD2 (5 bases). Looked up from germline, CDR1 is SGDLS and CDR2 is YYNGEE. Trimming shortened V by 0 bases and J by 1 base, and 10 bases separated the two germline ends. This CDR3 has 15 residues. The CDR3 loop is CASSVGEGFQETQYF. The CDR3 DNA is TGTGCCAGCAGCGTAGGTGAGGGATTCCAAGAGACCCAGTACTTC. Combining the CDR3 with reference TRBV9 and TRBJ2-5 gives the whole variable domain DSGVTQTPKHLITATGQRVTLRCSPRSGDLSVYWYQQSLDQGLQFLIQYYNGEERAKGNILERFSAQQFPDLHSELNLSSLELGDSALYFCASSVGEGFQETQYFGPGTRLLVL.

The genes are TRBV21-1 and TRBJ2-3. TRBV21-1 is a pseudogene locus. The CDR3 has 15 residues. CDR3: CASISGRSLTDTQYF. The CDR3 DNA is TGTGCCAGCATATCCGGACGATCGCTCACAGATACGCAGTATTTT.

The rearrangement joins TRBV27 to TRBJ2-2; 7 bases match TRBD2. This CDR3 comprises 15 residues. Germline values: CDR1 MNHEY, CDR2 SMNVEV (reference sequence). Unmatched junction bases numbered 6, after V lost 6 bases and J lost 2 bases. CDR3 loop: CASRPGTTNTGELFF. CDR3 in DNA: TGTGCCAGCAGGCCCGGGACTACTAACACCGGGGAGCTGTTTTTT.

The gene calls are TRBV2 and TRBJ2-1, with D possibly TRBD2 on 6 matching bases. Germline values: CDR1 SNHLY, CDR2 FYNNEI. V was trimmed by 6 bases and J by 2 bases, leaving 11 bases between them. This CDR3 comprises 14 residues. DNA for the CDR3: TGTGCCAGCAGGGCGGGACCACCCTACAATGAGCAGTTCTTC. Protein: CASRAGPPYNEQFF.

As to this clone: In the same sample, other DNA sequences code for this CDR3. The V gene is TRBV30, the J gene TRBJ2-5; D is unresolved. Germline V gene sequence: CDR1 GTSNPN, CDR2 SVGIG (reference sequence). V was shortened by 1 base and J by 5 bases, with 11 bases between the two germline ends. The CDR3 spans 13 residues. The CDR3 is CAWSGGLKETQYF. The CDR3 DNA is TGTGCCTGGAGTGGTGGGTTGAAGGAGACCCAGTACTTC.

V gene TRBV6-2 or TRBV6-3 combines with J gene TRBJ2-1; D is unclear. This CDR3 spans 12 amino acids. The germline CDR1 and CDR2 sequences are MNHEY and SVGEGT. Trimming cost V 2 bases and J 5 bases, with 4 bases left between them. CDR3 sequence: CASSYLNNEQFF. The CDR3 region has the DNA TGTGCCAGCAGTTACCTAAACAATGAGCAGTTCTTC.

The rearrangement uses TRBV10-1 and TRBJ2-2; D might be TRBD1 or TRBD2, each matching 5 bases. V gave up 6 bases and J gave up 1 base, with 9 bases separating them. This CDR3 contains 14 residues. Germline V gene data show CDR1 as WNHNN and CDR2 as SYGVQD (reference sequence). Written as DNA, the CDR3 is TGCGCCAGCAGACCGGGGCTGAACACCGGGGAGCTGTTTTTT. It is translated as CASRPGLNTGELFF.

This chain joins TRBV29-1 and TRBJ1-5; D gene uncertain. Trimming took 2 bases from V and 6 from J, leaving 11 bases between them. Germline V gene sequence: CDR1 SQVTM, CDR2 ANQGSEA. This CDR3 is built from 13 residues. CDR3 region: CSVEFGFGQPQHF. CDR3 nucleotides: TGCAGCGTTGAATTCGGGTTTGGTCAGCCCCAGCATTTT.